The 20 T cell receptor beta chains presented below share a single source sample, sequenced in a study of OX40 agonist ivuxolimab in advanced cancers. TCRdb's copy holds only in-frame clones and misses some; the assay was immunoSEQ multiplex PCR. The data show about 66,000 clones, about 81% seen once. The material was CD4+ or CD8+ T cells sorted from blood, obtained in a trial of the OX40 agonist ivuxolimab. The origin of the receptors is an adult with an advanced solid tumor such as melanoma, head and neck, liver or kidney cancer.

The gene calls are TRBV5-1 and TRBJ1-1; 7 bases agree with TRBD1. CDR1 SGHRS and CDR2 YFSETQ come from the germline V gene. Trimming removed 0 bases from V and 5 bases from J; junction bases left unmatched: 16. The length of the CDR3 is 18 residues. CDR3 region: CASSLELTGTMQRTEAFF. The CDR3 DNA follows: TGCGCCAGCAGCTTGGAGTTGACAGGGACTATGCAGAGGACTGAAGCTTTCTTT. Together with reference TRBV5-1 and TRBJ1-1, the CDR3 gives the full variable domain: KAGVTQTPRYLIKTRGQQVTLSCSPISGHRSVSWYQQTPGQGLQFLFEYFSETQRNKGNFPGRFSGRQFSNSRSEMNVSTLELGDSALYLCASSLELTGTMQRTEAFFGQGTRLTVV.

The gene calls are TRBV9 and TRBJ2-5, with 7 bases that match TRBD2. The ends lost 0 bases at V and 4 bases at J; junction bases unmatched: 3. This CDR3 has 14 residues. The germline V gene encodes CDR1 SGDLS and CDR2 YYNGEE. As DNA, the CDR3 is TGTGCCAGCAGCGTAGCTGCGGGGGTAGAGACCCAGTACTTC. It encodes CASSVAAGVETQYF.

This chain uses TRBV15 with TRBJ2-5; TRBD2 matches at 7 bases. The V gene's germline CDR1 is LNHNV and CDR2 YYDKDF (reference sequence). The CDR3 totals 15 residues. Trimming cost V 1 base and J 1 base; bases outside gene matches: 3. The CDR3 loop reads CATSRGGRAQETQYF. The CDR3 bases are TGTGCCACCAGCAGAGGGGGGAGGGCCCAAGAGACCCAGTACTTC.

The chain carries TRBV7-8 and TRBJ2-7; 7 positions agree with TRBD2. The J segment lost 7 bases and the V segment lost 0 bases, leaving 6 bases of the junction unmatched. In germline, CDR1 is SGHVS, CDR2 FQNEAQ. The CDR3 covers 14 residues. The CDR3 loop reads CASSLAGRDAEQYF. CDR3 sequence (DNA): TGTGCCAGCAGCTTAGCGGGGAGGGATGCGGAGCAGTACTTC.

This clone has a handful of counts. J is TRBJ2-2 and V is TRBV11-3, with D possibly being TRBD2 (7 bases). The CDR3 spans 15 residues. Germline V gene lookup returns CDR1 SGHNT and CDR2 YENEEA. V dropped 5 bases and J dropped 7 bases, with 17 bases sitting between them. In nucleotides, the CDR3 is TGTGCCAGCAGCCCGCTCGGGGGGCTAAGCGGGGAGCTGTTTTTT. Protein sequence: CASSPLGGLSGELFF.

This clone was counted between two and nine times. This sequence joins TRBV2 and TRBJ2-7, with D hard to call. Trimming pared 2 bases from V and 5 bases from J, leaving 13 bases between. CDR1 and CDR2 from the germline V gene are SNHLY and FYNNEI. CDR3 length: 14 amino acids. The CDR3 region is CASSELIGVDEQYF. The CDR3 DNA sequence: TGTGCCAGCAGTGAATTGATAGGAGTAGACGAGCAGTACTTC.

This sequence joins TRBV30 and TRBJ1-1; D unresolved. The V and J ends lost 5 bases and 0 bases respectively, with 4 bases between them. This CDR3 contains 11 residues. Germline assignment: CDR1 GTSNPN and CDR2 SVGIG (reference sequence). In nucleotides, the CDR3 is TGTGCCTGGCGGGTGAACACTGAAGCTTTCTTT. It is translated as CAWRVNTEAFF.

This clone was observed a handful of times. The CDR3 DNA is TGTGCCAGCAGCTTGGACAGGGCTTTTACTGGAAACACCATATATTTT. Translation gives CASSLDRAFTGNTIYF. V gene TRBV11-2 combines with J gene TRBJ1-3; TRBD1 matches at 8 bases. The CDR3 runs 16 residues. CDR1 SGHAT and CDR2 FQNNGV come from the germline V gene. After removal of 3 bases from V and 2 bases from J, the junction contained 6 bases not matched to a gene.

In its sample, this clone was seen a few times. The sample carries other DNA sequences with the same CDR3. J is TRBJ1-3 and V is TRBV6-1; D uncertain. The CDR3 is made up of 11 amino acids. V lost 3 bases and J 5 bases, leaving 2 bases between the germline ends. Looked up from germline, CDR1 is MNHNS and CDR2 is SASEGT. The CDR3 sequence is CASSDRNTIYF. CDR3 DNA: TGTGCCAGCAGTGACCGAAACACCATATATTTT.

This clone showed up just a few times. CDR3 sequence (DNA): TGCAGCGTTCAGACCTATGGCTACACCTTC. Amino acids: CSVQTYGYTF. The rearrangement joins TRBV29-1 to TRBJ1-2; D is unresolved. Germline V gene data show CDR1 as SQVTM and CDR2 as ANQGSEA. This CDR3 spans 10 amino acids. Trimming took 5 bases from V and 4 from J, leaving 5 bases between them.

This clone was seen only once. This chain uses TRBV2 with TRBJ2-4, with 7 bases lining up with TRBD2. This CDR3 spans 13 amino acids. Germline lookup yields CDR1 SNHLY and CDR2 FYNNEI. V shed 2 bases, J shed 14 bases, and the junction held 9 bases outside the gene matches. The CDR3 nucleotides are TGTGCCAGCAGTGAAACGGAAGCGGGACGTGAGTACTTC. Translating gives CASSETEAGREYF.

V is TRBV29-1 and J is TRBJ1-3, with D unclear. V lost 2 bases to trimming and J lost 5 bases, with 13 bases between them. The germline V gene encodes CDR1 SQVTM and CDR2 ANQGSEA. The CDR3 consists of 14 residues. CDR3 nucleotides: TGCAGCGTTGAACAGGAACGGGTGAGAAACACCATATATTTT. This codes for CSVEQERVRNTIYF. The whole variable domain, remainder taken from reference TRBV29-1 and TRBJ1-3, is SAVISQKPSRDICQRGTSLTIQCQVDSQVTMMFWYRQQPGQSLTLIATANQGSEATYESGFVIDKFPISRPNLTFSTLTVSNMSPEDSSIYLCSVEQERVRNTIYFGEGSWLTVV.

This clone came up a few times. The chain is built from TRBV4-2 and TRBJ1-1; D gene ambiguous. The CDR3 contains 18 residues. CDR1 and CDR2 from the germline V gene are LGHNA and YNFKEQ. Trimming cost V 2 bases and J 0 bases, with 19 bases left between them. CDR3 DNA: TGTGCCAGCAGCCAATCCTTCGCGGCTGCCTACATGAACACTGAAGCTTTCTTT. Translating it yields CASSQSFAAAYMNTEAFF.

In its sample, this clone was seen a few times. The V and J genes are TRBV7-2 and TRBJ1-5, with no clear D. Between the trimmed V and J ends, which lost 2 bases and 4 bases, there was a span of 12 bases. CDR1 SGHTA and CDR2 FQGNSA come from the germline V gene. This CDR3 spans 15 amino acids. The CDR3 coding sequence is TGTGCCAGCAGCTTAAGAAGGAGCTCGAATCAGCCCCAGCATTTT. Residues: CASSLRRSSNQPQHF.

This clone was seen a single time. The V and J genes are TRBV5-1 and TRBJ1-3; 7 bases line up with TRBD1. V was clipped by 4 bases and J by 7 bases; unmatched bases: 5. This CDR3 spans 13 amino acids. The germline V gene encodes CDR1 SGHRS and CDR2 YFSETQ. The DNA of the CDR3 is TGCGCCAGCAGCATGGGGGACAGCAACACCATATATTTT. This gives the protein CASSMGDSNTIYF. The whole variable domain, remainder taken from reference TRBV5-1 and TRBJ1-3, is KAGVTQTPRYLIKTRGQQVTLSCSPISGHRSVSWYQQTPGQGLQFLFEYFSETQRNKGNFPGRFSGRQFSNSRSEMNVSTLELGDSALYLCASSMGDSNTIYFGEGSWLTVV.

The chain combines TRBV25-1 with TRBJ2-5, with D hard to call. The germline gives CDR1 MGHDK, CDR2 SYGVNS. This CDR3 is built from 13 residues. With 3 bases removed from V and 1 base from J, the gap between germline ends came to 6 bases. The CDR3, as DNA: TGTGCCAGCAGTGATAGGGCCCAAGAGACCCAGTACTTC. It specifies CASSDRAQETQYF.

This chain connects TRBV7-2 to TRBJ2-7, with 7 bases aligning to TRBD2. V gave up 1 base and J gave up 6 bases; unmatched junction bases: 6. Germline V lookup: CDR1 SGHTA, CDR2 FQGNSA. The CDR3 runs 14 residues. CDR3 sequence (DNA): TGTGCCAGCAGCTTAGGGCCGACTAGCAGCGAGCAGTACTTC. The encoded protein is CASSLGPTSSEQYF.

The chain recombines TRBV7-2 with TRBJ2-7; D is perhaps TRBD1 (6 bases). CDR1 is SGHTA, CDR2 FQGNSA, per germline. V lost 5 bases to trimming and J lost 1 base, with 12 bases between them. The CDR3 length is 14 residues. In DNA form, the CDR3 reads TGTGCCAGCAGCCCGAGACAGGCATCCTACGAGCAGTACTTC. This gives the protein CASSPRQASYEQYF.

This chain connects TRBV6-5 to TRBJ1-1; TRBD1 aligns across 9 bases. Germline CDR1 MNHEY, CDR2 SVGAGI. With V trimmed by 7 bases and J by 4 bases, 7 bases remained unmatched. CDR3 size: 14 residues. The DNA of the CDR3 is TGTGCCAGCAACCGAGGGACAGGGATCACTGAAGCTTTCTTT. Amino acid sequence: CASNRGTGITEAFF.

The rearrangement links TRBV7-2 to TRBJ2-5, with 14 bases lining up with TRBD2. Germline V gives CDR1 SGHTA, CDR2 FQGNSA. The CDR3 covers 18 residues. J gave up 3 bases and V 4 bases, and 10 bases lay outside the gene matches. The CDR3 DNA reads TGTGCCAGCAGCTCCCGACTAGCGGGAGGGCCGCGTGAAGAGACCCAGTACTTC. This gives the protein CASSSRLAGGPREETQYF.